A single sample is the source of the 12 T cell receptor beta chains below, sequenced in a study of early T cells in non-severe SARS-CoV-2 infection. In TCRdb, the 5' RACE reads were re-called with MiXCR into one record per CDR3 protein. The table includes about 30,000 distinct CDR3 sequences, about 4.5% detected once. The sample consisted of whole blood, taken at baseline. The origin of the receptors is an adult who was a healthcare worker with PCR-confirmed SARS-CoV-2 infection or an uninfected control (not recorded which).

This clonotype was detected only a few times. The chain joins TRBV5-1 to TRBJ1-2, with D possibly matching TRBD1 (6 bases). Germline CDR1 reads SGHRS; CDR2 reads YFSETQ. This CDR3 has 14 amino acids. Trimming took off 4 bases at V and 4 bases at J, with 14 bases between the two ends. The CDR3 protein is CASSISQGSYGYTF. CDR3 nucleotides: TGCGCCAGCAGCATCTCACAGGGAAGCTATGGCTACACCTTC.

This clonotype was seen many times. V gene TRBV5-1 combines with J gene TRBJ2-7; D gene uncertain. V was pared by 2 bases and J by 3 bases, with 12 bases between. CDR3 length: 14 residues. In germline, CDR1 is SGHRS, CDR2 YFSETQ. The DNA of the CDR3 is TGCGCCAGCAGCTTCTCCCTAGGAGACTACGAGCAGTACTTC. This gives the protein CASSFSLGDYEQYF.

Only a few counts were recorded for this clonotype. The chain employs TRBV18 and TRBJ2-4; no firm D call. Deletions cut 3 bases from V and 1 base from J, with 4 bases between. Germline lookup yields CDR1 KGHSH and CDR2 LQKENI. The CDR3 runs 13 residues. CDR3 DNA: TGTGCCAGCTCACCCGACGCCAAAAACATTCAGTACTTC. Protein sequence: CASSPDAKNIQYF.

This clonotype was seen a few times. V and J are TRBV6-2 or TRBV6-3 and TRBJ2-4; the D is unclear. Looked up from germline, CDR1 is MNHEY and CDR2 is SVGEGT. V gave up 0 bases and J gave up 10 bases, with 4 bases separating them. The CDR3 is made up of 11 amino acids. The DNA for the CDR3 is TGTGCCAGCAGTTACTCGGGGATTCAGTACTTC. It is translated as CASSYSGIQYF.

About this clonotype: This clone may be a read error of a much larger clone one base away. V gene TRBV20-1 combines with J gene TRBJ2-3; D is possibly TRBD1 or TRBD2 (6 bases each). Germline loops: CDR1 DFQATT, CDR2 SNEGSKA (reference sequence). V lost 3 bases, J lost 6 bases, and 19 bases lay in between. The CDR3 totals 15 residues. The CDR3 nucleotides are TGCAGTGCTAGGTTAATGAGGGGGGCCGTTGATACGCAGTATTTT. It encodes CSARLMRGAVDTQYF.

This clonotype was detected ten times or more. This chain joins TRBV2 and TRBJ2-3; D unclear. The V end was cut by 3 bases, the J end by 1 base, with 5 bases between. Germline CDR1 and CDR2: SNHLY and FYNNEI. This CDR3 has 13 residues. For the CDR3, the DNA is TGTGCCAGCAGTGAGGGCGGCACAGATACGCAGTATTTT. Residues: CASSEGGTDTQYF.

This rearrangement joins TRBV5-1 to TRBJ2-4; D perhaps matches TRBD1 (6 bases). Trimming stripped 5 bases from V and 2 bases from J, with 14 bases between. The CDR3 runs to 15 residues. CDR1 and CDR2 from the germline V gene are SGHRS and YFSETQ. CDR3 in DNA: TGCGCCAGCAGTTCCGGGACATCAACCAAAAACATTCAGTACTTC. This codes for CASSSGTSTKNIQYF.

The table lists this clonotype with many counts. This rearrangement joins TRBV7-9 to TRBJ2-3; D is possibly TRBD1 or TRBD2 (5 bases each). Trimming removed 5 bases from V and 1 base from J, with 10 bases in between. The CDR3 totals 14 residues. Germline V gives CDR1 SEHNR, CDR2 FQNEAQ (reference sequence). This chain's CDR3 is CASSPGTRTDTQYF. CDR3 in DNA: TGTGCCAGCAGCCCGGGGACCCGCACAGATACGCAGTATTTT.

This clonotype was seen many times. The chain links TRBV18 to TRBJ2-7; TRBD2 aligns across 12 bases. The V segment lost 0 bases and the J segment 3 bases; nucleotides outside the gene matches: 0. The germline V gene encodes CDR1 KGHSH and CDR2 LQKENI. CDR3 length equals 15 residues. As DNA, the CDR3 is TGTGCCAGCTCACCACCGGGACTAGCGGGCTACGAGCAGTACTTC. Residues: CASSPPGLAGYEQYF.

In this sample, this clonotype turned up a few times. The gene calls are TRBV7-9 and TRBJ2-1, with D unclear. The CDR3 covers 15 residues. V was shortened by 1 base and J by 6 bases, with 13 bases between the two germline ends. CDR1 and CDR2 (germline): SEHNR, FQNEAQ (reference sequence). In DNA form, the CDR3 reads TGTGCCAGCAGCTTAGGGCGTGGGCTAGTCAATGAGCAGTTCTTC. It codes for CASSLGRGLVNEQFF.

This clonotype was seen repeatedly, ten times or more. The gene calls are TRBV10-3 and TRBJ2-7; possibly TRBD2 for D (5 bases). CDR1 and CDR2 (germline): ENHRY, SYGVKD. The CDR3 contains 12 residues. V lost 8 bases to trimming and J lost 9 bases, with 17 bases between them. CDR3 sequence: CAISILRGGQYF. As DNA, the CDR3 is TGTGCCATCTCTATACTACGAGGAGGGCAGTACTTC.

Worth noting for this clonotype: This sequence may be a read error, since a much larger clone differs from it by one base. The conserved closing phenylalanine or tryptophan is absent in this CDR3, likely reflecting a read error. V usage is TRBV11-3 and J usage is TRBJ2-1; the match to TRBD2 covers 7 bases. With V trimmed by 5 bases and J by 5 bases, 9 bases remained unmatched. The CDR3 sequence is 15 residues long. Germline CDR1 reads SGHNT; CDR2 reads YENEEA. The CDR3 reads CASSPAGLADNEQFS. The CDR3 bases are TGTGCCAGCAGCCCAGCGGGCCTAGCGGACAATGAGCAGTTCTCC.